Below are 25 T cell receptor beta chains sequenced from a single sample in a study of blood T cell repertoires in COVID-19. Data came from immunoSEQ multiplex PCR; TCRdb stores just in-frame clones and leaves some out. The sample lists under 200,000 clones, about 89% occurring once. The sequencing sample was made of PBMCs or T cells enriched from blood (not recorded which). Every receptor here comes from a woman between 18 and 29 years old who had recovered from COVID-19.

The rearrangement links TRBV11-3 to TRBJ2-2, with no clear D. V gave up 4 bases and J gave up 3 bases, with 6 bases separating them. This CDR3 spans 13 amino acids. The germline V gene has CDR1 SGHNT and CDR2 YENEEA. Written as DNA, the CDR3 is TGTGCCAGCAGCTCTAGGCACACCGGGGAGCTGTTTTTT. Protein: CASSSRHTGELFF.

This clone was detected only a few times. The chain joins TRBV11-1 to TRBJ2-7, with D possibly matching TRBD1 (6 bases). V lost 4 bases, J lost 0 bases, and 13 bases lay in between. Germline V gives CDR1 SGHAT, CDR2 FQDESV (reference sequence). This CDR3 region has 15 residues. The CDR3 region is CASSSQGPSSYEQYF. The CDR3 region has the DNA TGTGCCAGCAGCTCACAGGGACCCTCCTCCTACGAGCAGTACTTC.

V is TRBV7-9 and J is TRBJ2-7; D is perhaps TRBD2 (6 bases). Trimming cost V 3 bases and J 0 bases, with 9 bases left between them. The CDR3 has 14 residues. The germline gives CDR1 SEHNR, CDR2 FQNEAQ (reference sequence). The DNA of the CDR3 is TGTGCCAGCAGCTTTGGGGGGAGCTCCTACGAGCAGTACTTC. This gives the protein CASSFGGSSYEQYF.

The table lists this clone with a count of one. This chain uses TRBV19 with TRBJ2-7; 13 nucleotides align to TRBD2. The V gene's germline CDR1 is LNHDA and CDR2 SQIVND (reference sequence). The V gene end was trimmed by 3 bases and the J gene end by 4 bases; junction bases not matched to a gene: 6. This CDR3 has 16 residues. The CDR3 here is CASSILGTSGIYEQYF. DNA of the CDR3: TGTGCCAGTAGTATTCTCGGGACTAGCGGGATTTACGAGCAGTACTTC.

The J gene is TRBJ2-1, the V gene TRBV6-5; no reliable D call. The CDR3 sequence is 14 residues long. The V and J ends lost 4 bases and 6 bases respectively, with 13 bases between them. The germline V gene has CDR1 MNHEY and CDR2 SVGAGI. The CDR3 DNA reads as TGTGCCAGCAGTTGGCTCTCCATCTCCAATGAGCAGTTCTTC. The encoded protein is CASSWLSISNEQFF.

This chain joins TRBV9 and TRBJ2-2; 7 positions agree with TRBD2. This CDR3 is 17 amino acids long. After removal of 0 bases from V and 5 bases from J, the junction contained 10 bases not matched to a gene. Germline CDR1 SGDLS, CDR2 YYNGEE. In DNA form, the CDR3 reads TGTGCCAGCAGCGTAGCTACTATGACGGGAGGAACCGGGGAGCTGTTTTTT. It specifies CASSVATMTGGTGELFF.

The V call is TRBV4-3, the J call TRBJ2-7, with 8 bases aligning to TRBD1. The V gene end was trimmed by 4 bases and the J gene end by 2 bases; junction bases not matched to a gene: 4. This CDR3 is 14 amino acids long. Germline V gene sequence: CDR1 LGHNA, CDR2 YSLEER. In DNA form, the CDR3 reads TGCGCCAGCAGCCGAGACAGGGGACCCTACGAGCAGTACTTC. It is translated as CASSRDRGPYEQYF.

This chain links TRBV19 with TRBJ2-1; D perhaps matches TRBD2 (6 bases). Germline loops: CDR1 LNHDA, CDR2 SQIVND (reference sequence). The CDR3 covers 13 residues. V lost 5 bases, J lost 8 bases, and 13 bases lay in between. CDR3 amino acids: CASSSGGPYEQFF. As DNA, the CDR3 is TGTGCCAGTAGTTCCGGAGGGCCCTATGAGCAGTTCTTC.

The genes are TRBV5-1 and TRBJ1-2; tentative D call: TRBD1 (5 bases). The CDR3 is 13 residues long. Germline lookup yields CDR1 SGHRS and CDR2 YFSETQ. V was trimmed by 5 bases and J by 7 bases, leaving 15 bases between them. CDR3 residues: CASRTGTSLGYTF. In nucleotides, the CDR3 is TGCGCCAGCAGAACAGGAACATCTCTTGGCTACACCTTC.

This clone has only one observation. The rearrangement joins TRBV19 to TRBJ2-2; 8 positions match TRBD2. Germline V gene lookup returns CDR1 LNHDA and CDR2 SQIVND (reference sequence). V lost 3 bases to trimming and J lost 2 bases; unmatched junction nucleotides: 8. The CDR3 consists of 17 residues. For the CDR3, the DNA is TGTGCCAGTAGTATTTCCAGCGGGGGAACTAACACCGGGGAGCTGTTTTTT. Translating it yields CASSISSGGTNTGELFF.

This sequence joins TRBV10-3 and TRBJ1-5, with 12 nucleotides matching TRBD1. The germline V gene encodes CDR1 ENHRY and CDR2 SYGVKD. The CDR3 covers 16 residues. V lost 5 bases to trimming and J lost 2 bases; unmatched junction nucleotides: 4. CDR3 region: CAISTGTGGGNQPQHF. CDR3 coding DNA: TGTGCCATCAGTACGGGGACAGGGGGCGGCAATCAGCCCCAGCATTTT.

The chain links TRBV7-9 to TRBJ2-3; 8 bases are shared with TRBD1. Germline V gene data show CDR1 as SEHNR and CDR2 as FQNEAQ (reference sequence). The CDR3 sequence is 13 residues long. V was clipped by 2 bases and J by 6 bases; unmatched bases: 1. CDR3 loop: CASSLQGADTQYF. The DNA of the CDR3 is TGTGCCAGCAGCTTACAGGGGGCCGATACGCAGTATTTT.

The chain recombines TRBV9 with TRBJ2-1; 8 bases align to TRBD2. V gave up 4 bases and J gave up 7 bases; unmatched junction bases: 10. Germline-derived CDR1 and CDR2 are SGDLS and YYNGEE. This CDR3 region has 15 residues. CDR3 protein: CASSPRLAGPNEQFF. As DNA, the CDR3 is TGTGCCAGCAGCCCTAGGCTAGCGGGCCCGAATGAGCAGTTCTTC.

The V call is TRBV16, the J call TRBJ1-1, with a possible D match to TRBD1 (6 bases). Trimming took 3 bases from V and 1 from J, leaving 9 bases between them. This CDR3 is built from 14 residues. Germline V gene lookup returns CDR1 KGHSY and CDR2 FQNENV. CDR3 protein: CASSHSGQNTEAFF. The CDR3 nucleotides are TGTGCCAGCAGCCATTCGGGACAGAACACTGAAGCTTTCTTT.

This chain uses TRBV19 with TRBJ1-5, with 7 bases lining up with TRBD1. CDR1 and CDR2 from the germline V gene are LNHDA and SQIVND (reference sequence). V lost 7 bases and J lost 6; bases outside the gene matches: 12. The CDR3 sequence is 15 residues long. In DNA form, the CDR3 reads TGTGCCAGTAAGGCGGGACAGATCTTTGCTCAGCCCCAGCATTTT. This encodes CASKAGQIFAQPQHF.

The rearrangement links TRBV4-3 to TRBJ2-3; 10 nucleotides align to TRBD2. The CDR3 has 16 amino acids. The germline V gene encodes CDR1 LGHNA and CDR2 YSLEER. J was trimmed by 12 bases and V by 0 bases; bases with no gene match: 12. The CDR3 coding sequence is TGCGCCAGCAGCCAAGATACAGGGCTAGCGGGAGTTTCACAGTATTTT. This translates into CASSQDTGLAGVSQYF.

This chain uses TRBV6-4 with TRBJ2-1; 10 nucleotides align to TRBD2. This CDR3 contains 15 residues. The V gene's germline CDR1 is MRHNA and CDR2 SNTAGT. Unmatched junction bases numbered 6, after V lost 2 bases and J lost 8 bases. The CDR3 coding sequence is TGTGCCAGCAGTGACGGGACTAGCGTAATCGATGAGCAGTTCTTC. It codes for CASSDGTSVIDEQFF.

This chain joins TRBV4-2 and TRBJ2-3; 9 bases are a match to TRBD2. Germline-derived CDR1 and CDR2 are LGHNA and YNFKEQ. V shed 4 bases, J shed 0 bases, and the junction held 2 bases outside the gene matches. The CDR3 sequence is 15 residues long. The CDR3 is CASSRLAASTDTQYF. The CDR3 region has the DNA TGTGCCAGCAGCCGACTAGCGGCTAGCACAGATACGCAGTATTTT.

This chain links TRBV28 with TRBJ1-1; 7 bases agree with TRBD1. The CDR3 is 14 amino acids. With V trimmed by 4 bases and J by 2 bases, 4 bases remained unmatched. Germline V gene data show CDR1 as MDHEN and CDR2 as SYDVKM. The CDR3 loop reads CASSSQGFNTEAFF. CDR3 DNA sequence: TGTGCCAGCAGTTCACAGGGGTTTAACACTGAAGCTTTCTTT.

Only one count was recorded for this clone. The V call is TRBV6-1, the J call TRBJ2-7; a weak D match, TRBD2 (5 bases). The CDR3 length is 16 residues. V was trimmed by 3 bases and J by 3 bases, leaving 18 bases between them. From germline, CDR1 is MNHNS and CDR2 SASEGT. The CDR3 DNA reads as TGTGCCAGCAGTGAGGAACAAGCGGTGGTAGGCTACGAGCAGTACTTC. It translates to CASSEEQAVVGYEQYF.

This clone was observed once. The V and J genes are TRBV21-1 and TRBJ1-1; TRBD1, the D gene given by the table, was not confirmed from the DNA. TRBV21-1 is a known pseudogene. This CDR3 has 15 amino acids. The CDR3 is CASSEENRKNTEAFF. For the CDR3, the DNA is TGTGCCAGCAGCGAAGAAAACAGGAAAAACACTGAAGCTTTCTTT.

The V call is TRBV4-2, the J call TRBJ2-3; the match to TRBD1 covers 8 bases. Germline-derived CDR1 and CDR2 are LGHNA and YNFKEQ. This CDR3 spans 16 amino acids. Trimming cost V 4 bases and J 3 bases; bases outside gene matches: 9. Written as DNA, the CDR3 is TGTGCCAGCAGCCTCGATGACAGGGGAGCAACAGATACGCAGTATTTT. Translated: CASSLDDRGATDTQYF.

The rearrangement links TRBV11-3 to TRBJ2-5; 8 bases align to TRBD1. V gave up 1 base and J gave up 4 bases; unmatched junction bases: 5. Germline CDR1 SGHNT, CDR2 YENEEA. This CDR3 region has 15 residues. The CDR3 DNA reads as TGTGCCAGCAGCTTAGGGGGGACAGGCCGAGAGACCCAGTACTTC. Translating gives CASSLGGTGRETQYF.

The CDR3 spells CASSFSSDTQYF. CDR3 DNA sequence: TGTGCCAGCAGTTTCTCGTCGGATACGCAGTATTTT. The chain joins TRBV12-3 or TRBV12-4 to TRBJ2-3; D unclear. CDR3 length: 12 residues. V gave up 3 bases and J gave up 6 bases, with 7 bases separating them.

CDR3 loop: CASSPGGVWSSYNSPLHF. CDR3 nucleotide sequence: TGTGCCAGTAGTCCGGGCGGGGTCTGGAGCTCCTATAATTCACCCCTCCACTTT. The chain combines TRBV19 with TRBJ1-6; no firm D call. Between the trimmed V and J ends, which lost 5 bases and 0 bases, there was a span of 17 bases. The CDR3 spans 18 residues. Per the germline V gene, CDR1 is LNHDA and CDR2 is SQIVND (reference sequence).